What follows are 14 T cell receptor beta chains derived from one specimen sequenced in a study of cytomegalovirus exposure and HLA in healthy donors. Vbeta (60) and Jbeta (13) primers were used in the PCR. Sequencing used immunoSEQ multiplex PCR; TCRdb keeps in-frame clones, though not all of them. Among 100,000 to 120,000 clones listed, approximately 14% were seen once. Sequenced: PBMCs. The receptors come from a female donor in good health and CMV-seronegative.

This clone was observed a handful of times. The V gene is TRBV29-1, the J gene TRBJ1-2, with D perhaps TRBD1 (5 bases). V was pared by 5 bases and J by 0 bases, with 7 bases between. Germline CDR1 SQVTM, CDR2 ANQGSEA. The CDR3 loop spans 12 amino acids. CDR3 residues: CSVHRSNYGYTF. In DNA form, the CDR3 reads TGCAGCGTTCACAGGTCTAACTATGGCTACACCTTC.

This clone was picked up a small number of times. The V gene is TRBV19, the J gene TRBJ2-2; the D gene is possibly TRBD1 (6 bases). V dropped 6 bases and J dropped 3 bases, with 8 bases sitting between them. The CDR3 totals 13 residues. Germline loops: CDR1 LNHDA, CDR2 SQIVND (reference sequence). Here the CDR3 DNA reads TGTGCCAGTAGATGGGGGCACACCGGGGAGCTGTTTTTT. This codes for CASRWGHTGELFF.

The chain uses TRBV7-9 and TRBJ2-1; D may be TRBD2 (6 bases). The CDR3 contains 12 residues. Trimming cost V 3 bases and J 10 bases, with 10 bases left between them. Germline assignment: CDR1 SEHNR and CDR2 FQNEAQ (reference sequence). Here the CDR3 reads CASSFGGGEQFF. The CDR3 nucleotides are TGTGCCAGCAGCTTTGGTGGGGGGGAGCAGTTCTTC.

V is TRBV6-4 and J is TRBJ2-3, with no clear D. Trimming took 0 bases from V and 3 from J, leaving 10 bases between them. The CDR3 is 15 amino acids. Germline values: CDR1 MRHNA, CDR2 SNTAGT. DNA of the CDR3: TGTGCCAGCAGTGACTCGATAGCTGGAACAGATACGCAGTATTTT. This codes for CASSDSIAGTDTQYF.

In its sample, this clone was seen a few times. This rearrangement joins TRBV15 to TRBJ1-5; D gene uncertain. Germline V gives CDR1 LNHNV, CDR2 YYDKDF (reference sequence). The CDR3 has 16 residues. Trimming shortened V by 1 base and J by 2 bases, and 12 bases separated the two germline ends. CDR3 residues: CATSRGGSRGNQPQHF. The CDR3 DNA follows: TGTGCCACCAGCAGAGGAGGCAGTCGAGGCAATCAGCCCCAGCATTTT.

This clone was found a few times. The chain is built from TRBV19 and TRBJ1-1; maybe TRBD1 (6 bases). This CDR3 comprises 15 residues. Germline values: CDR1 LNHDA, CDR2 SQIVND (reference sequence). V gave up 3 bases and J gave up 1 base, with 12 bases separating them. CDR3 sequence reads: CASSMSLTGNTEAFF. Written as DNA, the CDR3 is TGTGCCAGTAGTATGAGCCTGACAGGGAACACTGAAGCTTTCTTT.

The CDR3 region is CASSVAGGSTDTQYF. CDR3 bases: TGTGCCAGCAGCGTAGCGGGGGGTAGCACAGATACGCAGTATTTT. The chain recombines TRBV9 with TRBJ2-3; 7 bases agree with TRBD2. Germline V CDR1 and CDR2: SGDLS, YYNGEE. The CDR3 contains 15 residues. The trim removed 0 bases at V and 0 bases at J, leaving 1 base unmatched.

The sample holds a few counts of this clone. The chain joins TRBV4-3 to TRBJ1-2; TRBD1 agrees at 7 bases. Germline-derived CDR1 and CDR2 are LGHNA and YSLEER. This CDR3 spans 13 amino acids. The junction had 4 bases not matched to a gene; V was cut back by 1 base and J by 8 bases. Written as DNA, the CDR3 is TGCGCCAGCAGCCAAGGAGGGACAGTAGGCTACACCTTC. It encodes CASSQGGTVGYTF.

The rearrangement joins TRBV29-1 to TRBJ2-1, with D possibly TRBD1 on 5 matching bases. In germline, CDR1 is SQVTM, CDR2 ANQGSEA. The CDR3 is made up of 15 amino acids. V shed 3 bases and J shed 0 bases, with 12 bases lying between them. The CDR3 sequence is CSVDFAGFSYNEQFF. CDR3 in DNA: TGCAGCGTTGATTTTGCAGGGTTCTCCTACAATGAGCAGTTCTTC.

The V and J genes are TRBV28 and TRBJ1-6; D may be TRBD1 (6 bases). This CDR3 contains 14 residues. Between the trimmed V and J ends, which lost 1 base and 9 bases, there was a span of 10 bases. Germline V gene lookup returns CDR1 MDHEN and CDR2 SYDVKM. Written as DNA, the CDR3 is TGTGCCAGCAGTTTATTGGGCAGGGGTTCACCCCTCCACTTT. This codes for CASSLLGRGSPLHF.

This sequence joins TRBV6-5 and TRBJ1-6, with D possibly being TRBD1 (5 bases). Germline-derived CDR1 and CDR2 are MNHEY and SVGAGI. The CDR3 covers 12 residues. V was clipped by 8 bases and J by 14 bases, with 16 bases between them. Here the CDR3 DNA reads TGTGCCAGCGGGGATTGGACAAGAACCCTCCACTTT. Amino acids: CASGDWTRTLHF.

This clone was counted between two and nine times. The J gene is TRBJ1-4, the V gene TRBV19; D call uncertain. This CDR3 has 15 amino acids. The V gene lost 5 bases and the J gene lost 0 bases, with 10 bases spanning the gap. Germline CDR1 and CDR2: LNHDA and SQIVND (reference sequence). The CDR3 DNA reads TGTGCCAGTAGTCCGCGAGTTGCAACTAATGAAAAACTGTTTTTT. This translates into CASSPRVATNEKLFF.

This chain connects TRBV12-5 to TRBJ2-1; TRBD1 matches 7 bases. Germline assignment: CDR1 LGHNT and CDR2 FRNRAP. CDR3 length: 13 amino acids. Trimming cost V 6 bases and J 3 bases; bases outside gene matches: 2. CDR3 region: CASGRTGYNEQFF. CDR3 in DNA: TGTGCTAGTGGCCGGACAGGCTACAATGAGCAGTTCTTC.

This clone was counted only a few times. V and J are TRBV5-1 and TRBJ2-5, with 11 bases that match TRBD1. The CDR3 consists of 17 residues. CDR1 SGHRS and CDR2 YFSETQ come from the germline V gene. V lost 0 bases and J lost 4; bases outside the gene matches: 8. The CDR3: CASSLGARTGGGETQYF. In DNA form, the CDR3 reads TGCGCCAGCAGCTTGGGAGCTAGGACAGGGGGCGGAGAGACCCAGTACTTC. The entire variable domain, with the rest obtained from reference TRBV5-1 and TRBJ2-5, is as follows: KAGVTQTPRYLIKTRGQQVTLSCSPISGHRSVSWYQQTPGQGLQFLFEYFSETQRNKGNFPGRFSGRQFSNSRSEMNVSTLELGDSALYLCASSLGARTGGGETQYFGPGTRLLVL.